One T cell receptor beta chain is described in this entry. What it recognizes is unknown. This entry comes from a study of shared clonotypes between healthy human individuals. At the level of the study: Used for every donor were three CD4 naive, three CD4 memory, two CD8 naive and one CD8 memory plate.

CDR1 SGHNT and CDR2 YYREEE come from the germline V gene (reference sequence). The V gene end was trimmed by 1 base and the J gene end by 6 bases; junction bases not matched to a gene: 3. This CDR3 spans 14 amino acids. The assay was run at deep level. Clones were read by immunoSEQ multiplex PCR, and TCRdb kept only the in-frame ones, dropping some. This table holds some 2,500,000 clones, approximately 90% found once. Study observations and caveats: Generation probability values for non-shared clonotypes were lower than those for clonotypes shared by all four donors. Specimens sampled were limited to blood, with tissue repertoires likely differing.

The sample taken for sequencing was naive CD4+ T cells from PBMCs. Subset denoted: CD45RA+ positively selected. The TCR comes from a man aged 18 to 35 in good health. Some clones in this sample may be carry-over from other donors' samples. The chain is built from TRBV5-4 and TRBJ1-4; the match to TRBD1 covers 7 bases. The CDR3 sequence: CASSLSGGDEKLFF. DNA of the CDR3: TGTGCCAGCAGCTTGTCAGGGGGTGATGAAAAACTGTTTTTT. The full variable domain, completed using reference TRBV5-4 and TRBJ1-4, is ETGVTQSPTHLIKTRGQQVTLRCSSQSGHNTVSWYQQALGQGPQFIFQYYREEENGRGNFPPRFSGLQFPNYSSELNVNALELDDSALYLCASSLSGGDEKLFFGSGTQLSVL.